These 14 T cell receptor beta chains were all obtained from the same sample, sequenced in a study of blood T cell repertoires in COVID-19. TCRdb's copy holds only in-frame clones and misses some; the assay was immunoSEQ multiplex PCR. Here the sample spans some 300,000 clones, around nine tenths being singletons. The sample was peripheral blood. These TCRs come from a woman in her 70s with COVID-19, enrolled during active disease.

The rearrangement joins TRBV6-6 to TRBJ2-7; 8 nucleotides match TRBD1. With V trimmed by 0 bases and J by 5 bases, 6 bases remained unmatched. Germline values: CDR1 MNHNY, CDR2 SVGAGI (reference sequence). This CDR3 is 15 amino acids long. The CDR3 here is CASSYSGTGGHEQYF. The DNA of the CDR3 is TGTGCCAGCAGTTACTCCGGGACAGGAGGCCACGAGCAGTACTTC.

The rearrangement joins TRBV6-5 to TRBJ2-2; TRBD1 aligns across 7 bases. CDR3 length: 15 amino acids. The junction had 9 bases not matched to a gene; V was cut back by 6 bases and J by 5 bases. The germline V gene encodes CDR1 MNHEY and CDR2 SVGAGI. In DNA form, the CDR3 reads TGTGCCAGCAGCCCCCGACAGGGAGAGACCGGGGAGCTGTTTTTT. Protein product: CASSPRQGETGELFF.

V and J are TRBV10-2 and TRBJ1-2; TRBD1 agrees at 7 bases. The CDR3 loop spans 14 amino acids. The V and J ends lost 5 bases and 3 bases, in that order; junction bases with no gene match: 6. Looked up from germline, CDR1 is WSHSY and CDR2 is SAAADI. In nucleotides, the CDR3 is TGCGCCAGCAGTTTTCTAACAGGGGACTATGGCTACACCTTC. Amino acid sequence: CASSFLTGDYGYTF.

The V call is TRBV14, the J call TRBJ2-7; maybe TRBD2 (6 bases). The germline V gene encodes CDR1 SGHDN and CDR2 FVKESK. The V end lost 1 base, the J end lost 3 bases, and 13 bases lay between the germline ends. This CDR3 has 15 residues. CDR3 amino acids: CASSQVGDGSYEQYF. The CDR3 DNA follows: TGTGCCAGCAGCCAAGTCGGGGACGGGAGCTACGAGCAGTACTTC.

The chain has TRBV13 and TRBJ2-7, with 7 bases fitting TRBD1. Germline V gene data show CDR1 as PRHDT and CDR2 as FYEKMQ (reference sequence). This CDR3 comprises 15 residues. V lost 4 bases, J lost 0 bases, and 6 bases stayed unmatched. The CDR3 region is CASSYNRGSSYEQYF. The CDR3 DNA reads TGTGCCAGCAGCTATAACAGGGGAAGCTCCTACGAGCAGTACTTC.

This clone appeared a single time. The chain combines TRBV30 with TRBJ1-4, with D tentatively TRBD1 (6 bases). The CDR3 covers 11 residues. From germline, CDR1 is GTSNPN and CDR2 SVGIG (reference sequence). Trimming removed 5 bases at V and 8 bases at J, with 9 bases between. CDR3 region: CAWGQGEKLFF. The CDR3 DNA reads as TGTGCCTGGGGGCAGGGGGAAAAACTGTTTTTT.

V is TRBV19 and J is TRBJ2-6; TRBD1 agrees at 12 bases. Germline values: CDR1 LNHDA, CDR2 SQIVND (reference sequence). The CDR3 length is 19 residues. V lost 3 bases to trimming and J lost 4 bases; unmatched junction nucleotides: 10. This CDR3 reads CASSIGPGQGADGANVLTF. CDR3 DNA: TGTGCCAGTAGTATTGGGCCGGGACAGGGGGCTGACGGGGCCAACGTCCTGACTTTC.

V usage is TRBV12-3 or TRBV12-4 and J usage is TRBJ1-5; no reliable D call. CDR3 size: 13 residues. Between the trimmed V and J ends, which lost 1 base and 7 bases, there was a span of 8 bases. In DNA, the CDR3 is TGTGCCAGCAGTTTAGGCCCGGGGCAGCCCCAGCATTTT. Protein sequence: CASSLGPGQPQHF.

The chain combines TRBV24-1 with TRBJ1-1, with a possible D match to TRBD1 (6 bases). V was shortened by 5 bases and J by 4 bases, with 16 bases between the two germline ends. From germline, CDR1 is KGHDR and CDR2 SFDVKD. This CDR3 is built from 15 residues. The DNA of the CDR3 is TGTGCCACCAGTGCATCACAGGGTTCAGGCACTGAAGCTTTCTTT. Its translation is CATSASQGSGTEAFF.

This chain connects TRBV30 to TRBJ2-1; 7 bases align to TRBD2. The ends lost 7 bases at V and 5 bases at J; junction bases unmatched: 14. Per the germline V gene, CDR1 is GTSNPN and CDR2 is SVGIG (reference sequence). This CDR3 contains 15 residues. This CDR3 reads CALSTLADNNNEQFF. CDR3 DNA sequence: TGTGCCTTGTCAACCCTAGCGGACAATAACAATGAGCAGTTCTTC. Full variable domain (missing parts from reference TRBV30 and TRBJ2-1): SQTIHQWPATLVQPVGSPLSLECTVEGTSNPNLYWYRQAAGRGLQLLFYSVGIGQISSEVPQNLSASRPQDRQFILSSKKLLLSDSGFYLCALSTLADNNNEQFFGPGTRLTVL.

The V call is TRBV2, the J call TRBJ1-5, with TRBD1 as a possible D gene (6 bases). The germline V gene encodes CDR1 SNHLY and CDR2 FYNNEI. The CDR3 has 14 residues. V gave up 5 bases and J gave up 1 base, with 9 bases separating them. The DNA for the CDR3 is TGTGCCAGCAGTACAGGGACGAGCAATCAGCCCCAGCATTTT. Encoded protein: CASSTGTSNQPQHF. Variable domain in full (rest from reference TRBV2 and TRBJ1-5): EPEVTQTPSHQVTQMGQEVILRCVPISNHLYFYWYRQILGQKVEFLVSFYNNEISEKSEIFDDQFSVERPDGSNFTLKIRSTKLEDSAMYFCASSTGTSNQPQHFGDGTRLSIL.

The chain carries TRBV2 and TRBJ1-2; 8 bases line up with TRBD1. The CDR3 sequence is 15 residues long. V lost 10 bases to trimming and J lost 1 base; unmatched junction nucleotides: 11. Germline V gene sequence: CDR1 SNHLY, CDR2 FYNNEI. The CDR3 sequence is CATTLNRGINYGYTF. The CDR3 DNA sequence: TGTGCCACCACCCTCAACAGGGGGATTAACTATGGCTACACCTTC.

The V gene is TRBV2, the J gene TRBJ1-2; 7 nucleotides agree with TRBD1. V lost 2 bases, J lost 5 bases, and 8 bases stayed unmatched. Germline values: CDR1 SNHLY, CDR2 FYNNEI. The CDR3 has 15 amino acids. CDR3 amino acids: CASSELPGQTYGYTF. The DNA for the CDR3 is TGTGCCAGCAGTGAATTACCGGGACAGACGTATGGCTACACCTTC.

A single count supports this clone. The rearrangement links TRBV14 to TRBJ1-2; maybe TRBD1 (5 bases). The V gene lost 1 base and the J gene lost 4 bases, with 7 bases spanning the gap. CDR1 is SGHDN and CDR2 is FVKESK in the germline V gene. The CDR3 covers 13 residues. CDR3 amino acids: CASSQVGVYGYTF. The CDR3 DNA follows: TGTGCCAGCAGCCAAGTAGGGGTCTATGGCTACACCTTC.